This TCR beta chain came from a study of Ad26.COV2.S vaccination and SARS-CoV-2 variants. Study observations and caveats: Spike-specific TCR breadth ran higher among vaccine recipients than placebo recipients. Vaccine and placebo recipients had similar non-spike TCR breadth.

Treatment noted: about 20 received Ad26.COV2.S at low or high dose, single or two shots; about five received placebo; per-sample allocation not given. Following the first vaccine or placebo injection, samples were taken on day 63. The administered vaccine (an Ad26 vector) expressed Wuhan-strain SARS-CoV-2 spike. V was clipped by 5 bases and J by 6 bases, with 13 bases between them. The germline CDR1 and CDR2 sequences are SEHNR and FQNEAQ (reference sequence). This CDR3 has 13 residues. A word on this clone: Its antigen remains unidentified.

TCRdb's table, derived via immunoSEQ multiplex PCR, lists solely in-frame clones and lacks some. The table includes more than 350,000 clones, around nine tenths detected once. The receptor comes from a person aged 18 to 59 who received the Ad26.COV2.S COVID-19 vaccine or a placebo. This chain joins TRBV7-9 and TRBJ1-2; no reliable D call. Sequences were derived from peripheral blood, sampled in a trial of Ad26.COV2.S vaccine versus placebo. The DNA for the CDR3 is TGTGCCAGCAGCCCCGACGGTTATCATGGCTACACCTTC. This sequence encodes CASSPDGYHGYTF.